This is a list of T cell receptor beta chains from one sample in a study of blood T cell repertoires in COVID-19. Profiling relied on immunoSEQ multiplex PCR, and the TCRdb table lists in-frame clones only, not all of them. This sample yields a few hundred thousand clones, of which 80% to 90% are seen a single time; 4% to 5% belongs to the top ten. Sequenced: peripheral blood. All receptors derive from a woman aged 40 to 50 who had recovered from COVID-19. Both conserved end residues are part of each CDR3. A D gene is named only where the DNA matches it firmly. Some rows mark clone size as missing; the rest say once, few, many or name a class of expanded clone.

J: TRBJ2-3; V: TRBV5-4; size: -; D: -; DNA: TGTGCCAGCAGCCCTGAACTAGGAACAGATACGCAGTATTTT; CDR3: CASSPELGTDTQYF
J: TRBJ2-7; V: TRBV4-1; size: -; D: -; DNA: TGCGCCAGCAGCCCTCTCGGGGGGCCGATTTACTACGAGCAGTACTTC; CDR3: CASSPLGGPIYYEQYF
J: TRBJ1-2; V: TRBV6-5; size: -; D: -; DNA: TGTGCCAGCTTAACACAGGGATCCCATGGCTACACCTTC; CDR3: CASLTQGSHGYTF
J: TRBJ2-5; V: TRBV6-6; size: -; D: -; DNA: TGTGCCAGCAGTTACTCGACCGGCGGGGAGACCCAGTACTTC; CDR3: CASSYSTGGETQYF
J: TRBJ1-6; V: TRBV5-6; size: -; D: TRBD1; DNA: TGTGCCAGCAGCAAAAGGACAGGCTGGAATTCACCCCTCCACTTT; CDR3: CASSKRTGWNSPLHF
J: TRBJ1-1; V: TRBV6-5; size: few; D: -; DNA: TGTGCCAGCAGTTACCAAGGTTGGAGCACTGAAGCTTTCTTT; CDR3: CASSYQGWSTEAFF
J: TRBJ2-5; V: TRBV12-3/TRBV12-4; size: -; D: -; DNA: TGTGCCAGCAGCTTGACAGATGGAGAGACCCAGTACTTC; CDR3: CASSLTDGETQYF
J: TRBJ1-3; V: TRBV19; size: -; D: TRBD1; DNA: TGTGCCAGTAGTCCACTTGGCGGACAGGGCGCTAACTCTGGAAACACCATATATTTT; CDR3: CASSPLGGQGANSGNTIYF
J: TRBJ2-5; V: TRBV18; size: once; D: TRBD2; DNA: TGTGCCAGCTCACCACCCTCAACGGGAGGCTCGGGGGGGACCCAGTACTTC; CDR3: CASSPPSTGGSGGTQYF
J: TRBJ2-3; V: TRBV3-1/TRBV3-2; size: -; D: -; DNA: TGTGCCAGCAGCCAAGCGGGAACACCAAGCGATACGCAGTATTTT; CDR3: CASSQAGTPSDTQYF
J: TRBJ2-3; V: TRBV6-2/TRBV6-3; size: -; D: TRBD2; DNA: TGTGCCAGCAGTTATGTGAGTCTAGCGGGAGCAGATACGCAGTATTTT; CDR3: CASSYVSLAGADTQYF
J: TRBJ2-3; V: TRBV9; size: -; D: -; DNA: TGTGCCAGCAGCGTTTCTCGGGGGATCACAGATACGCAGTATTTT; CDR3: CASSVSRGITDTQYF
J: TRBJ1-2; V: TRBV6-5; size: -; D: -; DNA: TGTGCCAGCAGCCGTCAGGGAAACTATGGCTACACCTTC; CDR3: CASSRQGNYGYTF
J: TRBJ2-1; V: TRBV19; size: once; D: -; DNA: TGTGCCAGTAGTATGGAGCCGGAGGGGTACAATGAGCAGTTCTTC; CDR3: CASSMEPEGYNEQFF
J: TRBJ1-2; V: TRBV11-2; size: -; D: TRBD1; DNA: TGTGCCAGCAGCTGGACAGGTGGAGACTATGGCTACACCTTC; CDR3: CASSWTGGDYGYTF
J: TRBJ1-1; V: TRBV6-5; size: -; D: -; DNA: TGTGCAGCGGGACGTCTGAACACTGAAGCTTTCTTT; CDR3: CAAGRLNTEAFF
J: TRBJ2-3; V: TRBV18; size: few; D: TRBD1; DNA: TGTGCCAGCTCACCCGGGACAGACACAGATACGCAGTATTTT; CDR3: CASSPGTDTDTQYF
J: TRBJ2-3; V: TRBV6-2/TRBV6-3; size: -; D: TRBD2; DNA: TGTGCCAGCAGTCTTCGGACTAGCCGGAGCACAGATACGCAGTATTTT; CDR3: CASSLRTSRSTDTQYF
J: TRBJ1-1; V: TRBV5-4; size: -; D: -; DNA: TGTGCCAGCAGCTTGGAGGGGATGGTGGGGGCTTTCTTT; CDR3: CASSLEGMVGAFF
J: TRBJ2-1; V: TRBV7-2; size: once; D: -; DNA: TGTGCCAGCAGCCGAACCCGGGAGCAGTTCTTC; CDR3: CASSRTREQFF
J: TRBJ1-5; V: TRBV4-3; size: -; D: TRBD1; DNA: TGCGCCAGCAGCCATGAGACAGGGGGCAATCAGCCCCAGCATTTT; CDR3: CASSHETGGNQPQHF
J: TRBJ2-7; V: TRBV5-1; size: once; D: TRBD1; DNA: TGCGCCAGCAGCCCTGGGGACAGGGACTCCTACGAGCAGTACTTC; CDR3: CASSPGDRDSYEQYF
J: TRBJ2-7; V: TRBV7-2; size: -; D: -; DNA: TGTGCCAGCAGCGCACACCTTTACGAGCAGTACTTC; CDR3: CASSAHLYEQYF
J: TRBJ2-3; V: TRBV19; size: -; D: TRBD2; DNA: TGTGCCAGTAGTCCGGGACTAGCTACCCTCCGGAATACGCAGTATTTT; CDR3: CASSPGLATLRNTQYF
J: TRBJ2-6; V: TRBV30; size: -; D: TRBD1; DNA: TGTGCCTGGAACCAGGGGGCCTCTGGGGCCAACGTCCTGACTTTC; CDR3: CAWNQGASGANVLTF
J: TRBJ1-2; V: TRBV4-1; size: -; D: TRBD1; DNA: TGCGCCAGCAGCCAAGTAAGGGGGCGAGGCTACACCTTC; CDR3: CASSQVRGRGYTF
J: TRBJ2-2; V: TRBV10-1; size: -; D: -; DNA: TGCGCCAGCAGTGAATCCGGGAACACCGGGGAGCTGTTTTTT; CDR3: CASSESGNTGELFF
J: TRBJ1-5; V: TRBV21-1; size: -; D: -; DNA: TGTGCCAGCAGCTCCGGGACAGGGGCCTGTAGCAATCAGCCCCAGCATTTT; CDR3: CASSSGTGACSNQPQHF
J: TRBJ2-3; V: TRBV7-9; size: -; D: TRBD2; DNA: TGTGCCAGCAGCTTAGCTAGCGGGGGAAGCACAGATACGCAGTATTTT; CDR3: CASSLASGGSTDTQYF
J: TRBJ2-2; V: TRBV5-5; size: -; D: -; DNA: TGTGCCAGCAGCTTGTGGAGCACCGGGGAGCTGTTTTTT; CDR3: CASSLWSTGELFF
J: TRBJ2-2; V: TRBV15; size: -; D: -; DNA: TGTGCCACCAGCAGAGATTTGGCAGCGAACACCGGGGAGCTGTTTTTT; CDR3: CATSRDLAANTGELFF
J: TRBJ1-2; V: TRBV19; size: -; D: TRBD1; DNA: TGTGCCAGTAGTATATACGGGGGACAGCTCTTAAACTATGGCTACACCTTC; CDR3: CASSIYGGQLLNYGYTF
J: TRBJ2-2; V: TRBV18; size: -; D: -; DNA: TGTGCCAGCTCAGGCGGAGCCGGGGATACCGGGGAGCTGTTTTTT; CDR3: CASSGGAGDTGELFF
J: TRBJ1-2; V: TRBV27; size: -; D: -; DNA: TGTGCCAGCAGTTGGGGAGCTAACTATGGCTACACCTTC; CDR3: CASSWGANYGYTF
J: TRBJ2-7; V: TRBV19; size: -; D: -; DNA: TGTGCCAGTATGGGGGGCTCCTACGAGCAGTACTTC; CDR3: CASMGGSYEQYF
J: TRBJ2-2; V: TRBV9; size: -; D: TRBD2; DNA: TGTGCCAGCAGCGTAGGACTAGCGGGATCGAACACCGGGGAGCTGTTTTTT; CDR3: CASSVGLAGSNTGELFF
J: TRBJ2-2; V: TRBV7-2; size: -; D: TRBD2; DNA: TGTGCCAGCAGCTTAACTAGCGGGAGGGCCGCCGGGGAGCTGTTTTTT; CDR3: CASSLTSGRAAGELFF